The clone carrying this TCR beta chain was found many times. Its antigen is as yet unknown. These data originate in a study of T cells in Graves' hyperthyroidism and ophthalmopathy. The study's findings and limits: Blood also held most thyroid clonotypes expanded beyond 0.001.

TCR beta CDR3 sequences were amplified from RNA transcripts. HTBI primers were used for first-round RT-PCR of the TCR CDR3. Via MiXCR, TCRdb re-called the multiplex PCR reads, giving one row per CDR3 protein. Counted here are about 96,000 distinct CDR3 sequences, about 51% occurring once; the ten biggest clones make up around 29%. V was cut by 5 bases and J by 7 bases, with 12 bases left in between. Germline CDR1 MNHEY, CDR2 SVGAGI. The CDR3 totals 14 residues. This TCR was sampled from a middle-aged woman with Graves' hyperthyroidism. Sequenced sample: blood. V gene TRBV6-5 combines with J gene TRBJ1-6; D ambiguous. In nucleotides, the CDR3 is TGTGCCAGCAGTACGATCGCGGGGAATTCACCCCTCCACTTT. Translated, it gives CASSTIAGNSPLHF.